These 2 T cell receptor beta chains were all obtained from the same sample, sequenced in a study of blood T cell repertoires in COVID-19. Method: immunoSEQ multiplex PCR; TCRdb's copy keeps in-frame clones and lacks some. The sample includes 50,000 to 80,000 clones, 70% to 90% of them seen just once. Sample: peripheral blood. The source of these receptors is a man in his fifties or sixties with active COVID-19.

In its sample, this clone was seen a few times. V and J are TRBV15 and TRBJ1-6, with a possible D match to TRBD1 (5 bases). The germline gives CDR1 LNHNV, CDR2 YYDKDF (reference sequence). The CDR3 length is 15 residues. V dropped 1 base and J dropped 2 bases, with 6 bases sitting between them. Here the CDR3 reads CATSRGQTYNSPLHF. CDR3 coding DNA: TGTGCCACCAGCAGAGGACAGACCTATAATTCACCCCTCCACTTT. The complete variable domain, with remaining parts taken from reference TRBV15 and TRBJ1-6, reads DAMVIQNPRYQVTQFGKPVTLSCSQTLNHNVMYWYQQKSSQAPKLLFHYYDKDFNNEADTPDNFQSRRPNTSFCFLDIRSPGLGDTAMYLCATSRGQTYNSPLHFGNGTRLTVT.

The chain recombines TRBV4-2 with TRBJ2-7, with D perhaps matching TRBD2 (7 bases). From germline, CDR1 is LGHNA and CDR2 YNFKEQ. Trimming took 2 bases from V and 7 from J, leaving 21 bases between them. The CDR3 is made up of 16 amino acids. The DNA for the CDR3 is TGTGCCAGCAGCCAATTACAGACAGGACTAGGACGGGAGCAGTACTTC. This codes for CASSQLQTGLGREQYF.